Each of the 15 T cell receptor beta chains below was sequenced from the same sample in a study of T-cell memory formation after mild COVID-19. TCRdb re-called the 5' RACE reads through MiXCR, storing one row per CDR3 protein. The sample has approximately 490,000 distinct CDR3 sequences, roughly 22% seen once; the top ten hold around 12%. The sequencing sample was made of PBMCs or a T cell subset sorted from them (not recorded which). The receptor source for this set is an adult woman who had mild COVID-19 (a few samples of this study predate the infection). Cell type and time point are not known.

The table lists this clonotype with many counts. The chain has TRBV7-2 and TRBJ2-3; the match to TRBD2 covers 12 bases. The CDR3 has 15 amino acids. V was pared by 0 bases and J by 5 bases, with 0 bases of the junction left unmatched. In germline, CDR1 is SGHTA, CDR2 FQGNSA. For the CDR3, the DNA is TGTGCCAGCAGCTTAGCGGGACTAGCGGGAGATACGCAGTATTTT. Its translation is CASSLAGLAGDTQYF.

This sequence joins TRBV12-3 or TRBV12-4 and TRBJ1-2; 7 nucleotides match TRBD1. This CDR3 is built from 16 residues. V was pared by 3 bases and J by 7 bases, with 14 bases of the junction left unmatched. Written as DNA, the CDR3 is TGTGCCAGCAGTTTTGAAGGGGGCCGGCTGAGGGTTGGCTACACCTTC. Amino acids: CASSFEGGRLRVGYTF.

The CDR3 DNA is TGCGCCAGCAGCTTGGGGGCAGGGGGCCTCTACAATGAGCAGTTCTTC. Encoded protein: CASSLGAGGLYNEQFF. The chain employs TRBV5-1 and TRBJ2-1, with 8 bases that match TRBD1. This CDR3 comprises 16 residues. In germline, CDR1 is SGHRS, CDR2 YFSETQ. The junction had 5 bases not matched to a gene; V was cut back by 0 bases and J by 3 bases.

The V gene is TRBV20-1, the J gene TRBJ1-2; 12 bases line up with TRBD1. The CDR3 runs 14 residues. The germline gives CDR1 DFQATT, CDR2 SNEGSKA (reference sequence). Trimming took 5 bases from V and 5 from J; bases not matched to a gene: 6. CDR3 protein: CSAGGTGGGYGYTF. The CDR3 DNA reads TGCAGTGCTGGCGGGACAGGGGGCGGTTATGGCTACACCTTC.

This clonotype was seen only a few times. The CDR3 region is CASSPPGHISPLHF. CDR3 nucleotide sequence: TGTGCCAGCAGCCCCCCGGGACACATCTCACCCCTCCACTTT. V gene TRBV27 combines with J gene TRBJ1-6, with TRBD1 as a possible D gene (6 bases). The CDR3 has 14 amino acids. V lost 6 bases to trimming and J lost 10 bases, with 16 bases between them. Germline values: CDR1 MNHEY, CDR2 SMNVEV (reference sequence).

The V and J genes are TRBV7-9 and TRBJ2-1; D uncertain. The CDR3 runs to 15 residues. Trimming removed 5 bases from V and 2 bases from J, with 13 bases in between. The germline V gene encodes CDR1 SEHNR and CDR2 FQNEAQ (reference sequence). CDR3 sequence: CASSADSSPYNEQFF. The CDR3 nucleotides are TGTGCCAGCAGCGCCGACTCTTCGCCCTACAATGAGCAGTTCTTC.

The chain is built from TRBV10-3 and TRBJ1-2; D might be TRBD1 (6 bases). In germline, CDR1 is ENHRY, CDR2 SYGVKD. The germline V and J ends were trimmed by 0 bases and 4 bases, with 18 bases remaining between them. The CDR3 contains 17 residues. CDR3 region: CAISESGLGQGTYGYTF. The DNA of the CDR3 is TGTGCCATCAGTGAGTCGGGCCTTGGGCAGGGGACCTATGGCTACACCTTC.

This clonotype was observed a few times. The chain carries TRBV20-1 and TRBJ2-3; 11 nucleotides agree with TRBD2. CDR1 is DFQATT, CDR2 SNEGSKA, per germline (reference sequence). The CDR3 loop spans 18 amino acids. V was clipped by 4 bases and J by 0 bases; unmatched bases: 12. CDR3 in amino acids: CSATPSTSGIPSTDTQYF. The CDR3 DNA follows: TGCAGTGCTACACCATCGACTAGCGGGATACCTAGCACAGATACGCAGTATTTT.

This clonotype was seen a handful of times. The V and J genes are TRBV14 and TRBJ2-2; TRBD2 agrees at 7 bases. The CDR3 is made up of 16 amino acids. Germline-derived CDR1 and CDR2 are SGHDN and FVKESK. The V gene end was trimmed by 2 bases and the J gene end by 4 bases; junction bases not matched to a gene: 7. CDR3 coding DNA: TGTGCCAGCAGCCAACTGGCGGGAGACCCCACCGGGGAGCTGTTTTTT. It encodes CASSQLAGDPTGELFF.

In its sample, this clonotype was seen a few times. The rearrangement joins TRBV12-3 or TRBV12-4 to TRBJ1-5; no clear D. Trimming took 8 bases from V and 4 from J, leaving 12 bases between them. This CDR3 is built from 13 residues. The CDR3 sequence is CASGLTENQPQHF. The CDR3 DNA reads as TGTGCCAGCGGGTTGACGGAAAATCAGCCCCAGCATTTT.

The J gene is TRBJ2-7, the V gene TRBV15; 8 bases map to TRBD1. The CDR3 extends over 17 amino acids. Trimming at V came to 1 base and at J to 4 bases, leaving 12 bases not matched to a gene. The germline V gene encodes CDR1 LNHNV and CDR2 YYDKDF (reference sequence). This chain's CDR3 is CATSRGYLGQGDYEQYF. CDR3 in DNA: TGTGCCACCAGCAGAGGTTACTTAGGACAGGGCGATTACGAGCAGTACTTC.

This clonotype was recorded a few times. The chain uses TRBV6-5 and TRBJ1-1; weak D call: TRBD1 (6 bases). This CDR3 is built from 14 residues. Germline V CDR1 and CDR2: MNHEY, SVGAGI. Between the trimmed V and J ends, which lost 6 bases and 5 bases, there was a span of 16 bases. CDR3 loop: CASSPRVRGTEAFF. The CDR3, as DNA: TGTGCCAGCAGCCCTCGGGTCAGGGGTACTGAAGCTTTCTTT.

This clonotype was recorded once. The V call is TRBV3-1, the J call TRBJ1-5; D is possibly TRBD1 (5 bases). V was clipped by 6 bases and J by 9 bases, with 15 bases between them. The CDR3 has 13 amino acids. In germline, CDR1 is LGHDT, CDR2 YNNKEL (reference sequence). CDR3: CASSGRAQGPQHF. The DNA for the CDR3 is TGTGCCAGCAGTGGACGGGCCCAGGGGCCCCAGCATTTT.

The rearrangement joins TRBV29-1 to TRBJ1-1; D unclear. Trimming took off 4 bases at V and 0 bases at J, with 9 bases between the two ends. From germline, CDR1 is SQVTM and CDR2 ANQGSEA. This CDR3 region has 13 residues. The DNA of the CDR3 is TGCAGCGTTGGTACGTTCATGAACACTGAAGCTTTCTTT. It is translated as CSVGTFMNTEAFF.

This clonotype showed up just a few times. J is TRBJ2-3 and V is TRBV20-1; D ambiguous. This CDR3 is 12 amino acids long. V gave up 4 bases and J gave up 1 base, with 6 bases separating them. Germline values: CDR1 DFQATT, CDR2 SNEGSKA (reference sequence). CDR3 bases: TGCAGTGCTACCCGGGGCACAGATACGCAGTATTTT. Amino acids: CSATRGTDTQYF.